The next 32 T cell receptor beta chains were all read from a single sample in a study of tumor T cells in aggressive B-cell lymphoma. Clones were read by immunoSEQ multiplex PCR, and TCRdb kept only the in-frame ones, dropping some. The sample has 6,000 to 9,000 clones, approximately 80% seen once. The sample was tumor tissue. All receptors come from an adult with diffuse large B cell lymphoma.

As to this clone: At one end, the junction sequence differs from germline, possibly due to a read error. This chain connects TRBV7-2 to TRBJ1-6; 9 bases map to TRBD1. Germline CDR1 and CDR2: SGHTA and FQGNSA. The CDR3 has 16 residues. The CDR3 region is CASSPSGTGYNSPLHF. The CDR3 DNA is TGTGCCAGCAGCCCCTCCGGGACAGGGTATAATTCCCCCCTCCACTTT.

Of note for this clone: This sample includes further DNA sequences coding for the same CDR3. The genes are TRBV27 and TRBJ1-1; D unclear. Germline lookup yields CDR1 MNHEY and CDR2 SMNVEV (reference sequence). V shed 5 bases and J shed 0 bases, with 7 bases lying between them. The CDR3 loop spans 13 amino acids. CDR3 protein: CASSRGLNTEAFF. As DNA, the CDR3 is TGTGCCAGCAGTCGCGGTTTGAACACTGAAGCTTTCTTT.

This clone has more than one count but fewer than ten. V and J are TRBV28 and TRBJ1-5; 7 nucleotides line up with TRBD1. The J segment lost 4 bases and the V segment lost 5 bases, leaving 5 bases of the junction unmatched. Looked up from germline, CDR1 is MDHEN and CDR2 is SYDVKM. The CDR3 is 14 residues long. Here the CDR3 reads CASSPTGWNQPQHF. The CDR3 DNA reads TGTGCCAGCAGTCCGACAGGGTGGAATCAGCCCCAGCATTTT.

This chain connects TRBV5-1 to TRBJ2-5; the match to TRBD1 covers 12 bases. The J call may be faulty, since TRBJ2-7 better matches the DNA end. CDR1 SGHRS and CDR2 YFSETQ come from the germline V gene. There are 16 residues in the CDR3. The CDR3 DNA follows: TGCGCCAGCAGCTTGGATGGGACAGGGGGCCCCTACGAGCAGTACTTC. Its translation: CASSLDGTGGPYEQYF.

V gene TRBV7-9 combines with J gene TRBJ2-3; D not resolved. V was trimmed by 2 bases and J by 0 bases, leaving 18 bases between them. The CDR3 has 18 amino acids. Germline loops: CDR1 SEHNR, CDR2 FQNEAQ (reference sequence). Here the CDR3 reads CASSLRVVVTTSTDTQYF. The CDR3, as DNA: TGTGCCAGCAGCTTAAGAGTGGTGGTCACTACAAGCACAGATACGCAGTATTTT.

The V call is TRBV11-3, the J call TRBJ2-3, with D perhaps TRBD1 (5 bases). Germline V gene lookup returns CDR1 SGHNT and CDR2 YENEEA. Trimming shortened V by 6 bases and J by 1 base, and 17 bases separated the two germline ends. This CDR3 has 16 residues. CDR3 DNA sequence: TGTGCCAGCAGTTCTGACAGTTCCTCCGGCACAGATACGCAGTATTTT. Translating it yields CASSSDSSSGTDTQYF.

The chain recombines TRBV2 with TRBJ1-1; D remains ambiguous. The germline V and J ends were trimmed by 7 bases and 5 bases, with 17 bases remaining between them. From germline, CDR1 is SNHLY and CDR2 FYNNEI. The CDR3 loop spans 14 amino acids. Here the CDR3 reads CASTEAWTGTEAFF. The CDR3 coding sequence is TGTGCCAGCACCGAGGCATGGACGGGGACTGAAGCTTTCTTT. The full variable domain, with the rest looked up from reference TRBV2 and TRBJ1-1, is EPEVTQTPSHQVTQMGQEVILRCVPISNHLYFYWYRQILGQKVEFLVSFYNNEISEKSEIFDDQFSVERPDGSNFTLKIRSTKLEDSAMYFCASTEAWTGTEAFFGQGTRLTVV.

This chain uses TRBV4-2 with TRBJ2-7; 7 nucleotides align to TRBD2. With 2 bases clipped from V and 6 bases from J, the junction kept 10 bases outside the gene matches. The CDR3 loop spans 15 amino acids. Germline CDR1 and CDR2: LGHNA and YNFKEQ. CDR3 nucleotides: TGTGCCAGCAGCCAACTACGGGGGAGCGGGACCGAGCAGTACTTC. Protein sequence: CASSQLRGSGTEQYF.

This sequence joins TRBV4-3 and TRBJ1-1; D is unresolved. Per germline, CDR1 LGHNA and CDR2 YSLEER. This CDR3 is 13 amino acids long. Trimming cost V 4 bases and J 1 base, with 7 bases left between them. CDR3 residues: CASSPGGNTEAFF. The CDR3 bases are TGCGCCAGCAGCCCGGGAGGGAACACTGAAGCTTTCTTT.

V is TRBV11-3 and J is TRBJ1-1; no firm D call. Trimming stripped 1 base from V and 12 bases from J, with 15 bases between. Germline V CDR1 and CDR2: SGHNT, YENEEA. There are 13 residues in the CDR3. CDR3 loop: CASSLAGSGRTFF. The CDR3 DNA reads TGTGCCAGCAGCTTAGCCGGGAGTGGACGTACTTTCTTT.

The V call is TRBV25-1, the J call TRBJ1-4, with D hard to call. Germline V CDR1 and CDR2: MGHDK, SYGVNS. V shed 1 base and J shed 7 bases, with 13 bases lying between them. The CDR3 is 15 amino acids. DNA of the CDR3: TGTGCCAGCAGTGAATCTTGGGCCCTTAGTGAAAAACTGTTTTTT. Amino acid sequence: CASSESWALSEKLFF.

The chain links TRBV19 to TRBJ1-2; 7 bases match TRBD1. Germline CDR1 and CDR2: LNHDA and SQIVND (reference sequence). J gave up 8 bases and V 5 bases, and 8 bases lay outside the gene matches. CDR3 length equals 13 residues. The CDR3 DNA reads as TGTGCCAGTAGTCCAGGGGGTTTAGGAGGCTACACCTTC. Translating gives CASSPGGLGGYTF.

This rearrangement joins TRBV28 to TRBJ2-1, with 8 bases that match TRBD2. The ends lost 8 bases at V and 8 bases at J; junction bases unmatched: 14. CDR3 length equals 15 residues. CDR1 and CDR2 (germline): MDHEN, SYDVKM. Here the CDR3 DNA reads TGTGCCAGCGCGGTTCTGAGCGGGAGTTTGGATGAGCAGTTCTTC. It translates to CASAVLSGSLDEQFF.

The chain carries TRBV7-9 and TRBJ1-2; weak D call: TRBD1 (6 bases). V was clipped by 5 bases and J by 6 bases, with 19 bases between them. There are 15 residues in the CDR3. CDR1 and CDR2 (germline): SEHNR, FQNEAQ (reference sequence). CDR3 loop: CASSPGGGLLHGYTF. The CDR3 DNA sequence: TGTGCCAGCAGCCCGGGGGGCGGTCTCCTACATGGCTACACCTTC.

As concerns this clone: One end of the junction is discordant with germline, which a read error may explain. The sample has other DNA sequences that encode this CDR3 too. J is TRBJ2-7 and V is TRBV11-2, with D maybe TRBD2 (5 bases). Per germline, CDR1 SGHAT and CDR2 FQNNGV. This CDR3 is 15 amino acids long. The DNA of the CDR3 is TGTGCCAGCAGCTTAGGGATTAGCGACTCGGACGAACAGTACTTC. Translating it yields CASSLGISDSDEQYF. Looking up the rest from reference TRBV11-2 and TRBJ2-7 gives the full variable domain: EAGVAQSPRYKIIEKRQSVAFWCNPISGHATLYWYQQILGQGPKLLIQFQNNGVVDDSQLPKDRFSAERLKGVDSTLKIQPAKLEDSAVYLCASSLGISDSDEQYFGPGTRLTVT.

The rearrangement joins TRBV6-5 to TRBJ2-5, with 7 positions matching TRBD2. The ends lost 6 bases at V and 4 bases at J; junction bases unmatched: 5. CDR1 and CDR2 from the germline V gene are MNHEY and SVGAGI. The CDR3 contains 13 residues. The CDR3 sequence: CASSRSGIETQYF. In DNA, the CDR3 is TGTGCCAGCAGCAGAAGCGGGATAGAGACCCAGTACTTC.

This clone appeared once. This rearrangement joins TRBV6-5 to TRBJ1-5; the D gene is possibly TRBD1 (5 bases). Germline CDR1 is MNHEY and CDR2 is SVGAGI. V lost 8 bases to trimming and J lost 5 bases, with 19 bases between them. This CDR3 region has 15 residues. CDR3 nucleotide sequence: TGTGCCAGCTTCCCCGGGCAGGGATTTGATCAGCCCCAGCATTTT. Translated, it gives CASFPGQGFDQPQHF.

This clone has only one observation. The chain links TRBV30 to TRBJ2-7, with TRBD2 matching 7 bases. Germline loops: CDR1 GTSNPN, CDR2 SVGIG (reference sequence). The CDR3 length is 14 residues. J lost 6 bases, V lost 0 bases, and 8 bases had no gene match. Written as DNA, the CDR3 is TGTGCCTGGAGTGTGTCGCGCGGGAGAGGCGAGCAGTACTTC. Protein product: CAWSVSRGRGEQYF.

This chain joins TRBV11-2 and TRBJ2-6, with D possibly TRBD1 on 6 matching bases. This CDR3 region has 17 residues. The V end was cut by 0 bases, the J end by 2 bases, with 11 bases between. Germline V CDR1 and CDR2: SGHAT, FQNNGV. Written as DNA, the CDR3 is TGTGCCAGCAGCTTAGATCTGACAGGCACTGGGGCCAACGTCCTGACTTTC. Translation gives CASSLDLTGTGANVLTF.

The CDR3 nucleotides are TGTGCCAGCCGCCGGGAGGGGGAAAATGAGCAGTTCTTC. Translating gives CASRREGENEQFF. The chain couples TRBV9 to TRBJ2-1, with 8 bases aligning to TRBD2. CDR1 is SGDLS, CDR2 YYNGEE, per germline. The CDR3 extends over 13 amino acids. V shed 7 bases, J shed 7 bases, and the junction held 7 bases outside the gene matches.

J is TRBJ2-5 and V is TRBV4-1; 7 nucleotides match TRBD2. Per germline, CDR1 MGHRA and CDR2 YSYEKL. The CDR3 sequence is 15 residues long. The V segment lost 1 base and the J segment 5 bases; nucleotides outside the gene matches: 7. CDR3 amino acids: CASSQGAGVGETQYF. CDR3 DNA: TGCGCCAGCAGCCAAGGGGCGGGAGTGGGTGAGACCCAGTACTTC.

The genes are TRBV7-9 and TRBJ2-1; 12 bases are shared with TRBD1. V dropped 0 bases and J dropped 9; count of bases not matched to a gene: 9. The CDR3 length is 17 residues. Per the germline V gene, CDR1 is SEHNR and CDR2 is FQNEAQ (reference sequence). The CDR3 region has the DNA TGTGCCAGCAGCTTAGCGCGGGGACAGGGGGCTGGTGTTGAGCAGTTCTTC. It codes for CASSLARGQGAGVEQFF.

The chain's CDR3 is CASSVGTADYGYTF. DNA of the CDR3: TGCGCCAGCAGCGTAGGGACAGCAGACTATGGCTACACCTTC. The rearrangement links TRBV5-1 to TRBJ1-2, with 7 nucleotides matching TRBD1. Looked up from germline, CDR1 is SGHRS and CDR2 is YFSETQ. The CDR3 is 14 amino acids. The V segment lost 4 bases and the J segment 3 bases; nucleotides outside the gene matches: 6.

This chain uses TRBV7-3 with TRBJ2-1; TRBD2 agrees at 8 bases. The CDR3 covers 15 residues. V gave up 0 bases and J gave up 6 bases; unmatched junction bases: 4. Germline assignment: CDR1 SGHTA and CDR2 FQGTGA. The chain's CDR3 is CASSLTGTSFNEQFF. The CDR3 DNA follows: TGTGCCAGCAGCTTAACAGGGACTAGTTTCAATGAGCAGTTCTTC.

The chain couples TRBV4-3 to TRBJ2-5, with TRBD2 matching over 11 bases. V dropped 1 base and J dropped 4; count of bases not matched to a gene: 5. Germline-derived CDR1 and CDR2 are LGHNA and YSLEER. CDR3 length: 16 residues. CDR3 in DNA: TGCGCCAGCAGCCAAGTAAGAGGACTAGCGGGAGAGACCCAGTACTTC. Translated, it gives CASSQVRGLAGETQYF.

The V gene is TRBV2, the J gene TRBJ1-3; D gene ambiguous. Trimming removed 6 bases at V and 4 bases at J, with 7 bases between. Germline assignment: CDR1 SNHLY and CDR2 FYNNEI. The length of the CDR3 is 12 residues. In nucleotides, the CDR3 is TGTGCCAGCAGGATACAGGGAAACACCATATATTTT. Protein sequence: CASRIQGNTIYF. Filled out from reference TRBV2 and TRBJ1-3, the complete variable domain reads EPEVTQTPSHQVTQMGQEVILRCVPISNHLYFYWYRQILGQKVEFLVSFYNNEISEKSEIFDDQFSVERPDGSNFTLKIRSTKLEDSAMYFCASRIQGNTIYFGEGSWLTVV.

Only one count was recorded for this clone. The chain carries TRBV6-4 and TRBJ2-7, with D maybe TRBD2 (7 bases). Germline loops: CDR1 MRHNA, CDR2 SNTAGT. The V gene lost 6 bases and the J gene lost 3 bases, with 18 bases spanning the gap. CDR3 length: 15 amino acids. In DNA form, the CDR3 reads TGTGCCAGCAGCCCCGTAGGGGGAGGGAGCTACGAGCAGTACTTC. Translation gives CASSPVGGGSYEQYF.

The DNA for the CDR3 is TGCGCCAGCAGCCAAGGCGGTTCCCCTCACTACGAGCAGTACTTC. This codes for CASSQGGSPHYEQYF. The chain joins TRBV4-1 to TRBJ2-7; D is unresolved. The germline V and J ends were trimmed by 1 base and 3 bases, with 13 bases remaining between them. This CDR3 is built from 15 residues. Germline V gene sequence: CDR1 MGHRA, CDR2 YSYEKL.

CDR3 sequence reads: CASRGLHSTDTQYF. DNA for the CDR3: TGTGCCAGCAGGGGACTGCATAGCACAGATACGCAGTATTTT. This sequence joins TRBV2 and TRBJ2-3, with D possibly matching TRBD2 (6 bases). This CDR3 contains 14 residues. Germline V lookup: CDR1 SNHLY, CDR2 FYNNEI. With 6 bases removed from V and 0 bases from J, the gap between germline ends came to 10 bases. The full variable domain, in which reference TRBV2 and TRBJ2-3 provide the parts outside the CDR3, is EPEVTQTPSHQVTQMGQEVILRCVPISNHLYFYWYRQILGQKVEFLVSFYNNEISEKSEIFDDQFSVERPDGSNFTLKIRSTKLEDSAMYFCASRGLHSTDTQYFGPGTRLTVL.

J is TRBJ1-1 and V is TRBV11-2, with D unresolved. This CDR3 has 14 amino acids. CDR1 is SGHAT, CDR2 FQNNGV, per germline. Deletions cut 1 base from V and 5 bases from J, with 11 bases between. The DNA for the CDR3 is TGTGCCAGCAGCTTAGGATGGGGAGGGACTGAAGCTTTCTTT. This sequence encodes CASSLGWGGTEAFF.

V usage is TRBV28 and J usage is TRBJ1-3; 9 nucleotides agree with TRBD1. The CDR3 has 16 residues. The germline gives CDR1 MDHEN, CDR2 SYDVKM. J gave up 0 bases and V 6 bases, and 6 bases lay outside the gene matches. The CDR3 DNA reads as TGTGCCAGCAGGCCTCCGGGACAGGGCTCTGGAAACACCATATATTTT. This sequence encodes CASRPPGQGSGNTIYF.

The chain recombines TRBV30 with TRBJ1-2; D gene unclear. Germline V CDR1 and CDR2: GTSNPN, SVGIG (reference sequence). The CDR3 extends over 11 amino acids. Trimming took 3 bases from V and 2 from J, leaving 4 bases between them. CDR3 amino acids: CAWSQNYGYTF. For the CDR3, the DNA is TGTGCCTGGAGCCAAAACTATGGCTACACCTTC.